The T cell receptor (beta chain) under discussion was sequenced for a study of OX40 agonist ivuxolimab in advanced cancers. Turning to the study itself: Patients were infused with ivuxolimab every 2 weeks at 0.01 to 10 mg/kg. At under 85% male, the cohort had a mean age of 60 years, ranging from about 20 to 90. Whole-study findings and limits: The CD4+ and CD8+ T cells in the blood had expanded clonally by week 6 at 0.1 to 3.0 mg/kg.

CDR1 is SNHLY and CDR2 is FYNNEI in the germline V gene. The V segment lost 6 bases and the J segment 5 bases; nucleotides outside the gene matches: 8. This CDR3 region has 14 residues. Clones were sequenced by immunoSEQ multiplex PCR, and TCRdb holds only the in-frame ones, with some missing. The sample consists of approximately 30,000 clones, roughly 87% of them appearing once. About this clone itself: Its specificity is unknown.

The V call is TRBV2, the J call TRBJ2-3; 7 bases match TRBD1. The sequence derives from an adult with an advanced solid tumor such as melanoma, head and neck, liver or kidney cancer. Specimen: CD4+ or CD8+ T cells sorted from blood, collected in a trial of the OX40 agonist ivuxolimab. Here the CDR3 DNA reads TGTGCCAGCAGCCTGGACAGGTCGGGAGATACGCAGTATTTT. Its protein is CASSLDRSGDTQYF.